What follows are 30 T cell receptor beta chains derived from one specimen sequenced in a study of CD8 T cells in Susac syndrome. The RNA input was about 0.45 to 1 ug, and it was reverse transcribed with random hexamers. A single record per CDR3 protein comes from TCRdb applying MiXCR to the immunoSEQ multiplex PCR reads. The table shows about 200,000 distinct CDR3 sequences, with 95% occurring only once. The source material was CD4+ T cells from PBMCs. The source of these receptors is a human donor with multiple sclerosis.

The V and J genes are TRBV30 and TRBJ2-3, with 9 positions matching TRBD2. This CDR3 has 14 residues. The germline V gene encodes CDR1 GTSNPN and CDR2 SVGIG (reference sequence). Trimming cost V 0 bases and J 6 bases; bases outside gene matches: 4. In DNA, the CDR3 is TGTGCCTGGAGTGTAGGGCTAGCGGGGGATACGCAGTATTTT. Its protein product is CAWSVGLAGDTQYF.

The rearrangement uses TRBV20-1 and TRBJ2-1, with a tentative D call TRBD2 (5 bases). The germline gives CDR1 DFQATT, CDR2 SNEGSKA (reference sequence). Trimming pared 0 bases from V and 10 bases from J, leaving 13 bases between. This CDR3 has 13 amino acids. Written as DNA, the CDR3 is TGCAGTGCTAGAGAGGCCGTAGGGAGAGAGCAGTTCTTC. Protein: CSAREAVGREQFF.

The CDR3 protein is CSASPDGFNQPQHF. CDR3 bases: TGCAGTGCTAGCCCAGACGGCTTCAATCAGCCCCAGCATTTT. The V gene is TRBV20-1, the J gene TRBJ1-5; D not certain. The V end was cut by 3 bases, the J end by 3 bases, with 12 bases between. This CDR3 has 14 residues. Per the germline V gene, CDR1 is DFQATT and CDR2 is SNEGSKA (reference sequence).

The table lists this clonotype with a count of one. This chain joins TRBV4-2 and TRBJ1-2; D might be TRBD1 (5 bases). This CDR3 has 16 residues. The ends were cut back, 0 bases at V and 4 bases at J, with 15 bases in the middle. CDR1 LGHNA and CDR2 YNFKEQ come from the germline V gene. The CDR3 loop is CASSQEGVPLSYGYTF. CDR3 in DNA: TGTGCCAGCAGCCAAGAAGGGGTACCCTTAAGCTATGGCTACACCTTC.

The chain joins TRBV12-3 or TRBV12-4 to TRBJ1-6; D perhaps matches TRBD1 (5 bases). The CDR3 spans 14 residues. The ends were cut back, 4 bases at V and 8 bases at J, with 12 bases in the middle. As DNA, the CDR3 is TGTGCCAGCAGTTCCGGGACGGGGCATTCACCCCTCCACTTT. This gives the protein CASSSGTGHSPLHF.

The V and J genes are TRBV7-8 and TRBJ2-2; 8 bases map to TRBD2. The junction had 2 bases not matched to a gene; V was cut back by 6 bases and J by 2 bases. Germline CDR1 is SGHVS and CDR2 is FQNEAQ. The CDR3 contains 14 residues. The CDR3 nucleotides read TGTGCCAGCAGGAGCGGGGGTAACACCGGGGAGCTGTTTTTT. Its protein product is CASRSGGNTGELFF.

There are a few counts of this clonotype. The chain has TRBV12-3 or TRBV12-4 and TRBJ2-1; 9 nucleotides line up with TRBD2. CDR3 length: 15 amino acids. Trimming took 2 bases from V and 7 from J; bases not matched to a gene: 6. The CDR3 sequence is CASSLRLAGVNEQFF. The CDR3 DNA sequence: TGTGCCAGCAGTTTACGCTTAGCGGGGGTAAATGAGCAGTTCTTC.

The CDR3 sequence is CASSQNRGTETQYF. CDR3 DNA: TGTGCCAGCAGCCAAAATAGGGGGACAGAGACCCAGTACTTC. This sequence joins TRBV7-2 and TRBJ2-5, with D perhaps TRBD1 (6 bases). The ends were cut back, 5 bases at V and 4 bases at J, with 14 bases in the middle. The CDR3 is 14 amino acids. Germline CDR1 reads SGHTA; CDR2 reads FQGNSA.

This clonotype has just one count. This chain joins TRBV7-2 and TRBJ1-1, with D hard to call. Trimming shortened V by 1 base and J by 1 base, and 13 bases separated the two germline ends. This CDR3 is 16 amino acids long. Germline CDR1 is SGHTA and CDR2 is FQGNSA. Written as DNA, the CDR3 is TGTGCCAGCAGCTTAGATTTCGGACGCCAGAACACTGAAGCTTTCTTT. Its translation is CASSLDFGRQNTEAFF. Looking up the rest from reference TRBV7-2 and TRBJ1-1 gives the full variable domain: GAGVSQSPSNKVTEKGKDVELRCDPISGHTALYWYRQSLGQGLEFLIYFQGNSAPDKSGLPSDRFSAERTGGSVSTLTIQRTQQEDSAVYLCASSLDFGRQNTEAFFGQGTRLTVV.

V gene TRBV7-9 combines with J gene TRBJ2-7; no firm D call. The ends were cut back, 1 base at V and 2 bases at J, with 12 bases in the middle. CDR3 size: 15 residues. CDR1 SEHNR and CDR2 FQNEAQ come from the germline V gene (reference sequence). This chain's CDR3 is CASSLGDGGTYEQYF. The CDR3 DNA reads TGTGCCAGCAGCTTAGGGGATGGCGGAACCTACGAGCAGTACTTC. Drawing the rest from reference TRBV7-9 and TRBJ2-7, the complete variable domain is DTGVSQNPRHKITKRGQNVTFRCDPISEHNRLYWYRQTLGQGPEFLTYFQNEAQLEKSRLLSDRFSAERPKGSFSTLEIQRTEQGDSAMYLCASSLGDGGTYEQYFGPGTRLTVT.

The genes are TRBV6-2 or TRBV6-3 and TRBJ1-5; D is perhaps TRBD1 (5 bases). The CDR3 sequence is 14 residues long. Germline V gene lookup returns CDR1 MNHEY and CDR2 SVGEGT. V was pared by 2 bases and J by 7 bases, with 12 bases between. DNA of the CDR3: TGTGCCAGCAGTTACCGGGACGGGCCACAGCCCCAGCATTTT. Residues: CASSYRDGPQPQHF.

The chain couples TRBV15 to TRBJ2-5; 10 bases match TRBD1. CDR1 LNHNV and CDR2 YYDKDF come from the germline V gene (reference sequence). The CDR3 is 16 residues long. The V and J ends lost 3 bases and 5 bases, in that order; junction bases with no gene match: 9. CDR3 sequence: CATSRDGTGERETQYF. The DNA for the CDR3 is TGTGCCACCAGCAGGGATGGGACAGGGGAACGGGAGACCCAGTACTTC.

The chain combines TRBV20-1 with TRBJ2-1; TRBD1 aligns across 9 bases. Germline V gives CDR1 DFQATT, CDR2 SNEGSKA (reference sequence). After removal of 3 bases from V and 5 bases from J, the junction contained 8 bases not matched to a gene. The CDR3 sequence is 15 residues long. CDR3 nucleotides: TGCAGTGCTAGGTTAGGGACAGGGATGCACAATGAGCAGTTCTTC. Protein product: CSARLGTGMHNEQFF.

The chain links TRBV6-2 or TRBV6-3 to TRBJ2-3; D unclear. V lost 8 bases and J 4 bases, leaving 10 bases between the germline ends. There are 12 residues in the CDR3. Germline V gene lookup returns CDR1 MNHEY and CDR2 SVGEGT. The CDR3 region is CASGRGPDTQYF. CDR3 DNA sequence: TGTGCCAGCGGGCGCGGTCCAGATACGCAGTATTTT.

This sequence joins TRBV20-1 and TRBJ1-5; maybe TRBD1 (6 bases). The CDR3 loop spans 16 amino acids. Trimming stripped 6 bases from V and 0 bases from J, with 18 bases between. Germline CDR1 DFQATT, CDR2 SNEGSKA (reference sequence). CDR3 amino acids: CSARGGRSYSNQPQHF. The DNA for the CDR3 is TGCAGTGCGCGAGGGGGGAGATCATATAGCAATCAGCCCCAGCATTTT.

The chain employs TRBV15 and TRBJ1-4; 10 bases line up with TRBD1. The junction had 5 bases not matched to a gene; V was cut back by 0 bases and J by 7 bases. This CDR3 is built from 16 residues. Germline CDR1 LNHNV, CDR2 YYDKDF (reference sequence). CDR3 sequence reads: CATSRERQGASEKLFF. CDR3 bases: TGTGCCACCAGCAGAGAGAGACAGGGGGCAAGTGAAAAACTGTTTTTT.

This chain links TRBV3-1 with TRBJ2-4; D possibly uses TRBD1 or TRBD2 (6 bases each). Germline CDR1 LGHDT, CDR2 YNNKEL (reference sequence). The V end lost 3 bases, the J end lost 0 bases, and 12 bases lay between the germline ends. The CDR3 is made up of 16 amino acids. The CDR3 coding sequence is TGTGCCAGCAGCCAGCGGGACACCTTAGCCAAAAACATTCAGTACTTC. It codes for CASSQRDTLAKNIQYF.

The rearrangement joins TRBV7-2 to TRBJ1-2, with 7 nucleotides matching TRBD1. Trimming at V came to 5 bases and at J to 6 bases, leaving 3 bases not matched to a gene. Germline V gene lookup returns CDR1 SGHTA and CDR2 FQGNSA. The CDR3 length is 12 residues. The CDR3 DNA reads TGTGCCAGCAGCAAACAGGGGCATGGCTACACCTTC. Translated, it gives CASSKQGHGYTF.

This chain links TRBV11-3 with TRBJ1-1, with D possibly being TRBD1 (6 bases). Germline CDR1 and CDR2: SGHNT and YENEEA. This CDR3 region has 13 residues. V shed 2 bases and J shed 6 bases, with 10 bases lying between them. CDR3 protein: CASSLKGGSEAFF. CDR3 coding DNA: TGTGCCAGCAGCTTAAAGGGGGGCTCTGAAGCTTTCTTT.

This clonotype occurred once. CDR3 DNA: TGCAGTGCCCAAAGGACTCCGAACTATGGCTACACCTTC. It encodes CSAQRTPNYGYTF. J is TRBJ1-2 and V is TRBV20-1; no clear D. The germline V and J ends were trimmed by 6 bases and 2 bases, with 13 bases remaining between them. The germline gives CDR1 DFQATT, CDR2 SNEGSKA (reference sequence). CDR3 length: 13 amino acids.

The DNA for the CDR3 is TGTGCCAGCAGTTCCCCCCTGTGGGGGGGCTATGGCTACACCTTC. Residues: CASSSPLWGGYGYTF. The V and J genes are TRBV12-3 or TRBV12-4 and TRBJ1-2; possibly TRBD1 for D (5 bases). This CDR3 region has 15 residues. V gave up 4 bases and J gave up 4 bases, with 16 bases separating them.

CDR3 loop: CAISESYANQETQYF. CDR3 nucleotides: TGTGCCATCAGTGAGTCGTATGCTAACCAAGAGACCCAGTACTTC. The V and J genes are TRBV10-3 and TRBJ2-5, with D unresolved. With 0 bases removed from V and 0 bases from J, the gap between germline ends came to 8 bases. There are 15 residues in the CDR3. Germline V lookup: CDR1 ENHRY, CDR2 SYGVKD.

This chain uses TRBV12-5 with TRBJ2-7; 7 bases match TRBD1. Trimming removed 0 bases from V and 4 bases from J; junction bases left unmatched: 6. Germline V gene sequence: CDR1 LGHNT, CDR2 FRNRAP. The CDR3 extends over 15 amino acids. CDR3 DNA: TGTGCTAGTGGTTTGGTATCCGGGACAGATTACGAGCAGTACTTC. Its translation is CASGLVSGTDYEQYF.

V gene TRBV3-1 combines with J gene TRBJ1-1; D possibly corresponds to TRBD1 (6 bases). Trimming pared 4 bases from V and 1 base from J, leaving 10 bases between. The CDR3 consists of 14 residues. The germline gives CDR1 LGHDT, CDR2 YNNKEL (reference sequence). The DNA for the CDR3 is TGTGCCAGCAGCCGAAAGGACAGGAACACTGAAGCTTTCTTT. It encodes CASSRKDRNTEAFF.

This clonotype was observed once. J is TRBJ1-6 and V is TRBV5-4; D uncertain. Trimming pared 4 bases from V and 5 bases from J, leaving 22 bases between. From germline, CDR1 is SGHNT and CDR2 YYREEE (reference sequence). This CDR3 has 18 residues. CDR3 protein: CASSHGGTSLRDNSPLHF. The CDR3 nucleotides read TGTGCCAGCAGCCACGGCGGCACCTCTCTTAGGGATAATTCACCCCTCCACTTT. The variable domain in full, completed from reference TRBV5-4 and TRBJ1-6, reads ETGVTQSPTHLIKTRGQQVTLRCSSQSGHNTVSWYQQALGQGPQFIFQYYREEENGRGNFPPRFSGLQFPNYSSELNVNALELDDSALYLCASSHGGTSLRDNSPLHFGNGTRLTVT.

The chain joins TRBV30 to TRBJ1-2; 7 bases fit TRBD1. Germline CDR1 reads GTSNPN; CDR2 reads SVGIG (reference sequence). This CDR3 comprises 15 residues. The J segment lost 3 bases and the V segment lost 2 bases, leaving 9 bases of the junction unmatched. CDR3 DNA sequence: TGTGCCTGGAGTAACTACAGGGGAGAAGACTATGGCTACACCTTC. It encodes CAWSNYRGEDYGYTF.

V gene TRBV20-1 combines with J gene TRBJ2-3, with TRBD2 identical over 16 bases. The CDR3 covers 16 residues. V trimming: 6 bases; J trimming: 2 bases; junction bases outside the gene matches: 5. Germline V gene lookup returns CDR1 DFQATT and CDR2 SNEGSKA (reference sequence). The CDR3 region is CSASGTSGGDTDTQYF. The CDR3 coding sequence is TGCAGTGCGAGTGGGACTAGCGGGGGGGACACAGATACGCAGTATTTT.

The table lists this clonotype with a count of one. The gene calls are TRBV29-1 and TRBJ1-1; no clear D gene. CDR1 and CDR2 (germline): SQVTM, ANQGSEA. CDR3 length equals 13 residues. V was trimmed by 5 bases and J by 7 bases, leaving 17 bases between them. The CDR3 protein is CSVLNRYEGEAFF. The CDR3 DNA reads TGCAGCGTTCTGAACCGGTATGAGGGTGAAGCTTTCTTT.

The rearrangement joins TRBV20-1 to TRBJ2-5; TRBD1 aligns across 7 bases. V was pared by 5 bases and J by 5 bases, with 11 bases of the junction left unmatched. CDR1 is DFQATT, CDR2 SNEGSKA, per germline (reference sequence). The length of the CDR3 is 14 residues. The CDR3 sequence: CSALDRRSRETQYF. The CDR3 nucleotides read TGCAGTGCTTTGGACAGGAGAAGTAGGGAGACCCAGTACTTC.

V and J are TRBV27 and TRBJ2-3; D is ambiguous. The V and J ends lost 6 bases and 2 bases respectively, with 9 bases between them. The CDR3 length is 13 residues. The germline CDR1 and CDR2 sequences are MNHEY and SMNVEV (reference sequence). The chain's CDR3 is CASSSRYTDTQYF. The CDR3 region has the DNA TGTGCCAGCAGCTCCCGATACACAGATACGCAGTATTTT.